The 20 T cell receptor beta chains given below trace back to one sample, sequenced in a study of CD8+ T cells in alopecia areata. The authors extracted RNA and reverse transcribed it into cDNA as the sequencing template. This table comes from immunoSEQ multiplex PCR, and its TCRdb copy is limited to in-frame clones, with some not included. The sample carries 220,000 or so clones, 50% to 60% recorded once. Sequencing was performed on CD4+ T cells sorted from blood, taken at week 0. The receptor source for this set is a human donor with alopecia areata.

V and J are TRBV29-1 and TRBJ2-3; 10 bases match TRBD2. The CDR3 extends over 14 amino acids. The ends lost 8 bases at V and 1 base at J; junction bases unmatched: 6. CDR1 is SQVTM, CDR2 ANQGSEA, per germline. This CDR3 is CSPSAGGGTDTQYF. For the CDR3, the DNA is TGCAGCCCCTCAGCGGGAGGGGGCACAGATACGCAGTATTTT.

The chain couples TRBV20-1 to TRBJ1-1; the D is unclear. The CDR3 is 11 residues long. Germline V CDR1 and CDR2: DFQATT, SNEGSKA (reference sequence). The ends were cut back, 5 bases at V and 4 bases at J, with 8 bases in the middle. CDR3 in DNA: TGCAGTGCTTCAACACTCACTGAAGCTTTCTTT. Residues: CSASTLTEAFF.

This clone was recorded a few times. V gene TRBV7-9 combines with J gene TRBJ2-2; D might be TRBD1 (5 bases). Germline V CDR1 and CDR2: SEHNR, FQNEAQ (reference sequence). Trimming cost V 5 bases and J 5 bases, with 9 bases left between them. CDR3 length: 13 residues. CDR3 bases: TGTGCCAGCAGCCCAGACAGTACCGGGGAGCTGTTTTTT. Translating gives CASSPDSTGELFF.

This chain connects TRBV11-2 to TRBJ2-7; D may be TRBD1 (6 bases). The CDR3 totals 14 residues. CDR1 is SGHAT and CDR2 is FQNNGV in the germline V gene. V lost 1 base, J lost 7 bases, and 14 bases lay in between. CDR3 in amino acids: CASSLGTVRWEQYF. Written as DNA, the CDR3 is TGTGCCAGCAGCTTAGGGACAGTCCGCTGGGAGCAGTACTTC.

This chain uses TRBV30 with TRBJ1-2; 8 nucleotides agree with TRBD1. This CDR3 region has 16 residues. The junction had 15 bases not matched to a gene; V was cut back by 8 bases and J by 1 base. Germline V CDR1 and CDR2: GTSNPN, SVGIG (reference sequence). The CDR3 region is CAGDRGRLPINYGYTF. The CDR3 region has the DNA TGTGCCGGAGACAGGGGACGGCTCCCGATTAACTATGGCTACACCTTC. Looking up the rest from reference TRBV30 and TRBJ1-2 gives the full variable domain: SQTIHQWPATLVQPVGSPLSLECTVEGTSNPNLYWYRQAAGRGLQLLFYSVGIGQISSEVPQNLSASRPQDRQFILSSKKLLLSDSGFYLCAGDRGRLPINYGYTFGSGTRLTVV.

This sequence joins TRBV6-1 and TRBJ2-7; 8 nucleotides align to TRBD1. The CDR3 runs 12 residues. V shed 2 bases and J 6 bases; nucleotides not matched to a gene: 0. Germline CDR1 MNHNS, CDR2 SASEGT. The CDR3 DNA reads TGTGCCAGCAGTGAACAGGGGGCCGAGCAGTACTTC. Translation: CASSEQGAEQYF.

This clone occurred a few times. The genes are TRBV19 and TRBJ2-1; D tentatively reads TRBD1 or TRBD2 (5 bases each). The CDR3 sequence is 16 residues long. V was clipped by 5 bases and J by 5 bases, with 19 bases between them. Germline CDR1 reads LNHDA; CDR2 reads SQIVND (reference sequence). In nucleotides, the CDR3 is TGTGCCAGTAGTGGGACGGGGCACCCTCCGGACAATGAGCAGTTCTTC. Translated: CASSGTGHPPDNEQFF.

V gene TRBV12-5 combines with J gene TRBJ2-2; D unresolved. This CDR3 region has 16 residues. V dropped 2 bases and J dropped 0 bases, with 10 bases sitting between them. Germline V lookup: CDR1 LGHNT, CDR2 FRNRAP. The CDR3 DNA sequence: TGTGCTAGTGGTTTGTGGCAGGCCACGAACACCGGGGAGCTGTTTTTT. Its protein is CASGLWQATNTGELFF. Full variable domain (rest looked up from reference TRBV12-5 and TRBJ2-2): DARVTQTPRHKVTEMGQEVTMRCQPILGHNTVFWYRQTMMQGLELLAYFRNRAPLDDSGMPKDRFSAEMPDATLATLKIQPSEPRDSAVYFCASGLWQATNTGELFFGEGSRLTVL.

CDR3 coding DNA: TGCGCCAGCAGCCCCCGGGATGTAGATGAGCAGTTCTTC. Residues: CASSPRDVDEQFF. J is TRBJ2-1 and V is TRBV5-1; perhaps TRBD2 as D (5 bases). This CDR3 has 13 amino acids. V was cut by 4 bases and J by 8 bases, with 13 bases left in between. The V gene's germline CDR1 is SGHRS and CDR2 YFSETQ.

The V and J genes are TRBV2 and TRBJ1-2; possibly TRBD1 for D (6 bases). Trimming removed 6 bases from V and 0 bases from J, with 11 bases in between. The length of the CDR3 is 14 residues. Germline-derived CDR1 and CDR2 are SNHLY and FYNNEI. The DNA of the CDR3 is TGTGCCAGCAGCCTTGAGGGGGCTAACTATGGCTACACCTTC. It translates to CASSLEGANYGYTF.

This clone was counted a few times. The CDR3 DNA sequence: TGCAGCGTGCACCCGAACACTGAAGCTTTCTTT. This codes for CSVHPNTEAFF. This chain joins TRBV29-1 and TRBJ1-1; D not resolved. The CDR3 loop spans 11 amino acids. Trimming left V 6 bases short and J 1 base short, with 6 bases between. CDR1 is SQVTM and CDR2 is ANQGSEA in the germline V gene.

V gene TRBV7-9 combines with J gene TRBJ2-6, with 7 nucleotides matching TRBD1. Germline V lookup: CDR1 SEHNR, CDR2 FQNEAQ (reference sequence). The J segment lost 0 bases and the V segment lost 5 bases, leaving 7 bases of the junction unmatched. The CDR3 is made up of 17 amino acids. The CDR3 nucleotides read TGTGCCAGCAGCAAAAAGGGACAGAGCTCTGGGGCCAACGTCCTGACTTTC. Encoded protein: CASSKKGQSSGANVLTF.

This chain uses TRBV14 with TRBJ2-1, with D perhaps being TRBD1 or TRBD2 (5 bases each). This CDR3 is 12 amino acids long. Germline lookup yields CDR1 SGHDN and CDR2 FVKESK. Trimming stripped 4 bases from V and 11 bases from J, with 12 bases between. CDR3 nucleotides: TGTGCCAGCAGCCCGGGACGGTCCCAGCAGTTCTTC. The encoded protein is CASSPGRSQQFF.

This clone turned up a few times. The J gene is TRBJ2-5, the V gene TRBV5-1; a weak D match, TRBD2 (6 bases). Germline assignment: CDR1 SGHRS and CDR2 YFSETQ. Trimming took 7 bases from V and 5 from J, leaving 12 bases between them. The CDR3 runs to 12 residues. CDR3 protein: CASRAEGETQYF. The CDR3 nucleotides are TGCGCCAGCCGCGCGGAGGGGGAGACCCAGTACTTC.

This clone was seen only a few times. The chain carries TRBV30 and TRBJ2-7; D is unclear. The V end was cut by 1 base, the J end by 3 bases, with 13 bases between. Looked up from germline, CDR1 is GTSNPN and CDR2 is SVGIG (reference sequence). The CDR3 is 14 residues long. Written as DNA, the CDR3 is TGTGCCTGGAGTGAGGCGGTAAGGCTCTACGAGCAGTACTTC. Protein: CAWSEAVRLYEQYF.

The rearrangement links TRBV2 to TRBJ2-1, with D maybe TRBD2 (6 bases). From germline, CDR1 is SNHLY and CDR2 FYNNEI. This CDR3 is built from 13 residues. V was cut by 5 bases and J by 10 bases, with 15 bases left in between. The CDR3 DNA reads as TGTGCCAGCAGTCGCACCCTAGCGAAGGAGCAGTTCTTC. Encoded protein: CASSRTLAKEQFF.

The CDR3 loop reads CATSRDRKSYTF. The CDR3 DNA follows: TGTGCCACCAGCAGAGATCGGAAGAGCTACACCTTC. The genes are TRBV15 and TRBJ1-2; D is ambiguous. The length of the CDR3 is 12 residues. Between the trimmed V and J ends, which lost 0 bases and 9 bases, there was a span of 8 bases. CDR1 is LNHNV and CDR2 is YYDKDF in the germline V gene (reference sequence).

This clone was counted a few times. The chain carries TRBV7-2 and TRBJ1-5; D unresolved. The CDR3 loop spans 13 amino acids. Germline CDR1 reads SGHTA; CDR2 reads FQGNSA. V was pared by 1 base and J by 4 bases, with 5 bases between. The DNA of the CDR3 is TGTGCCAGCAGCTTAGGCCTGAATCAGCCCCAGCATTTT. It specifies CASSLGLNQPQHF.

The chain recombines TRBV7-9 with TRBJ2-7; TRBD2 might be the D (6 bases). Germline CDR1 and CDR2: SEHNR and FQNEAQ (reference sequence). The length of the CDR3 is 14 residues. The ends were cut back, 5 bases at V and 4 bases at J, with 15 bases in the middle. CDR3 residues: CASSVVGTRYEQYF. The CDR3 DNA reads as TGTGCCAGCAGCGTGGTCGGGACTCGTTACGAGCAGTACTTC.

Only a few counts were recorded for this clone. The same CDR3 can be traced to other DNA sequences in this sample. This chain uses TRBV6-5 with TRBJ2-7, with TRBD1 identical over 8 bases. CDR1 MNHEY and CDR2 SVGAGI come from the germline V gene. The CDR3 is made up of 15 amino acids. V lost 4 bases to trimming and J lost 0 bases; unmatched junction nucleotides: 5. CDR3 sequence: CASSSGTGGSYEQYF. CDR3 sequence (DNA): TGTGCCAGCAGTTCCGGGACAGGCGGCTCCTACGAGCAGTACTTC.